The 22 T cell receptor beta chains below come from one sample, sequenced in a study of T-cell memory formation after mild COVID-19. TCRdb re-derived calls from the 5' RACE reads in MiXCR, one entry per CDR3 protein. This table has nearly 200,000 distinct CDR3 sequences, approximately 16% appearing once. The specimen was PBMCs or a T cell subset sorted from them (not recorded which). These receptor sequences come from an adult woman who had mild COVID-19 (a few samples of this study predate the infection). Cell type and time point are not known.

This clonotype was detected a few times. The CDR3 DNA sequence: TGTGCCAGCAGGGCCTCGGCGTCCGGGGCCCGCTCTGGGGCCAACGTCCTGACTTTC. This gives the protein CASRASASGARSGANVLTF. The rearrangement joins TRBV7-8 to TRBJ2-6; D could derive from TRBD1 or TRBD2 (5 bases each). The CDR3 extends over 19 amino acids. CDR1 is SGHVS and CDR2 is FQNEAQ in the germline V gene. The germline V and J ends were trimmed by 6 bases and 0 bases, with 21 bases remaining between them.

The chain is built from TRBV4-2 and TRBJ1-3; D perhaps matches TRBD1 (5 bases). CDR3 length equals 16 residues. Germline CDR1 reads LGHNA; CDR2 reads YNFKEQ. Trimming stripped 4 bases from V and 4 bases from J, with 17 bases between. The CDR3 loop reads CASSPDVGGSGNTIYF. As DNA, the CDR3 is TGTGCCAGCAGCCCCGATGTTGGGGGTTCCGGAAACACCATATATTTT.

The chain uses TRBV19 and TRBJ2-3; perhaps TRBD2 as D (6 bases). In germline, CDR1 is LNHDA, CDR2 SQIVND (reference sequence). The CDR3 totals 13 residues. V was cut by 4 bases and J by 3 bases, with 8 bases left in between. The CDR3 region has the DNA TGTGCCAGTAGTAGCGGGAAAACAGATACGCAGTATTTT. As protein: CASSSGKTDTQYF.

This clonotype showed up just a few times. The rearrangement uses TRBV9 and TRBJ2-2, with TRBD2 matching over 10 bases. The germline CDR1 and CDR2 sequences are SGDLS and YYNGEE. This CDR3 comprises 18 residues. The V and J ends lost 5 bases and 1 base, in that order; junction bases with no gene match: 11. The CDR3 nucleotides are TGTGCCAGCAGTGATTCGTCTCTAGCGGGAGTGAACACCGGGGAGCTGTTTTTT. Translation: CASSDSSLAGVNTGELFF.

The CDR3 sequence: CSARVTGGNTEAFF. The CDR3, as DNA: TGCAGTGCTAGAGTGACAGGGGGGAACACTGAAGCTTTCTTT. This chain links TRBV20-1 with TRBJ1-1, with 9 bases aligning to TRBD1. With V trimmed by 1 base and J by 1 base, 1 base remained unmatched. CDR1 is DFQATT, CDR2 SNEGSKA, per germline (reference sequence). CDR3 size: 14 residues.

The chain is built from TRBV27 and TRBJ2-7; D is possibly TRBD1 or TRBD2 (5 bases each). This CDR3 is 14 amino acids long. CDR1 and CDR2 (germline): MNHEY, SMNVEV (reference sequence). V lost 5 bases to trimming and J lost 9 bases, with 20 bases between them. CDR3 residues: CASSPSDRAAVQYF. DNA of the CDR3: TGTGCCAGCAGTCCCTCAGACAGAGCAGCGGTGCAGTACTTC.

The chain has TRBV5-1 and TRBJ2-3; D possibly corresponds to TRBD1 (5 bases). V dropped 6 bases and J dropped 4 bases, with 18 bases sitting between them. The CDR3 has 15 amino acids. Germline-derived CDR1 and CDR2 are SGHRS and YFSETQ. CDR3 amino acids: CASTRDGLGADTQYF. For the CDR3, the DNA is TGCGCCAGCACCAGGGATGGGTTGGGCGCAGATACGCAGTATTTT.

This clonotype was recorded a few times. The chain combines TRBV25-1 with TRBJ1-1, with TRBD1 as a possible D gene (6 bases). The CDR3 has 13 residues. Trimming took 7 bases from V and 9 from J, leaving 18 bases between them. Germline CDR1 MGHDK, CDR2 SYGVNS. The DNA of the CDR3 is TGTGCCAGCATTGGTGGGGGGGGCAGGCAAGCTTTCTTT. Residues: CASIGGGGRQAFF.

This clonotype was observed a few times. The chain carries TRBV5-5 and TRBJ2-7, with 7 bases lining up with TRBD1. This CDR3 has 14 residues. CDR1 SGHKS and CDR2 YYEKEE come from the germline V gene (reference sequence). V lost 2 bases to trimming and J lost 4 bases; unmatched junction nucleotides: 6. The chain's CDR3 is CASSFRHRGYEQYF. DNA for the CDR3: TGTGCCAGCAGCTTTAGGCACAGGGGATACGAGCAGTACTTC.

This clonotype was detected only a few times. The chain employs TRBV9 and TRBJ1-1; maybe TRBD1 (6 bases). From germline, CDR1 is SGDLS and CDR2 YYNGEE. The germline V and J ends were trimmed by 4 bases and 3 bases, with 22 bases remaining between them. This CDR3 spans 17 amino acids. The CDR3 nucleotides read TGTGCCAGCAGCCCCCGTACAGGGATGAGGGGGGACACTGAAGCTTTCTTT. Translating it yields CASSPRTGMRGDTEAFF.

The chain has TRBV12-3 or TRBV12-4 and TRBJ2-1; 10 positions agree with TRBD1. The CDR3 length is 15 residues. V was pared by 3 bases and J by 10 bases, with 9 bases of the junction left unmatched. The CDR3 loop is CASSFGDRGRAEQFF. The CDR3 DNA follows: TGTGCCAGCAGTTTTGGGGACAGGGGTCGAGCCGAGCAGTTCTTC.

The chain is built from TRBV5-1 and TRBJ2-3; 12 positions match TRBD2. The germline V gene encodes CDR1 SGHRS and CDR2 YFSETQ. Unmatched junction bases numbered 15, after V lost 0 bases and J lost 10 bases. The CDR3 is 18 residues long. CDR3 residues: CASSLERPGLAGLGAQYF. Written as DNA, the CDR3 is TGCGCCAGCAGCTTGGAGCGCCCTGGACTAGCGGGATTAGGGGCGCAGTATTTT.

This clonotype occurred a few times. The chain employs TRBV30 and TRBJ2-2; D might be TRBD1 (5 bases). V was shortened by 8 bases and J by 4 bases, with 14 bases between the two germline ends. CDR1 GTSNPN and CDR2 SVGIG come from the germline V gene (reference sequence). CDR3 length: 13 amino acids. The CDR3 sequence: CAGQRGRTGELFF. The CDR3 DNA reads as TGTGCCGGCCAAAGGGGCCGCACCGGGGAGCTGTTTTTT.

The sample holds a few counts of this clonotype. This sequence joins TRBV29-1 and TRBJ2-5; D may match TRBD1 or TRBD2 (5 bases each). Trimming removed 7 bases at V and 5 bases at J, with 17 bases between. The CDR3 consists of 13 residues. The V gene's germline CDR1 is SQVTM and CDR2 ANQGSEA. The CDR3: CSAAPGPRETQYF. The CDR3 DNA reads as TGCAGCGCCGCCCCGGGGCCAAGGGAGACCCAGTACTTC.

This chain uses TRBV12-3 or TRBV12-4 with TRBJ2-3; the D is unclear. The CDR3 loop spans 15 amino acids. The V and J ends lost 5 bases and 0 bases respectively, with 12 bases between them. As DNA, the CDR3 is TGTGCCAGCAGTGCCGGGCCGTCTAGCACAGATACGCAGTATTTT. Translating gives CASSAGPSSTDTQYF.

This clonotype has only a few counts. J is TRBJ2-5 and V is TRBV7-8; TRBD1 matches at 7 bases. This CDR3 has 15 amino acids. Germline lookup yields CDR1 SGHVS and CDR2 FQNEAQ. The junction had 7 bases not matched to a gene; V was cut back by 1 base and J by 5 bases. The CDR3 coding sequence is TGTGCCAGCAGCTTAGGTGCAGGGGGTAGCGAGACCCAGTACTTC. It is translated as CASSLGAGGSETQYF.

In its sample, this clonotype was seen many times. DNA of the CDR3: TGCGCCAGCAGAGAATTGGGTGAAGCTTTCTTT. This encodes CASRELGEAFF. The gene calls are TRBV5-1 and TRBJ1-1; D unresolved. CDR1 is SGHRS and CDR2 is YFSETQ in the germline V gene. CDR3 size: 11 residues. The V and J ends lost 5 bases and 7 bases respectively, with 9 bases between them.

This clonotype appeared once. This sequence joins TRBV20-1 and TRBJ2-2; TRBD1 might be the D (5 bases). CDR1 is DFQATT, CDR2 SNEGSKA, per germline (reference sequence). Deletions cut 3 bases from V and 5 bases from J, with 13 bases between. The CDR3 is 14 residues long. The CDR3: CSARRQGTTGELFF. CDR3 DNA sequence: TGCAGTGCTAGGAGGCAGGGTACGACCGGGGAGCTGTTTTTT.

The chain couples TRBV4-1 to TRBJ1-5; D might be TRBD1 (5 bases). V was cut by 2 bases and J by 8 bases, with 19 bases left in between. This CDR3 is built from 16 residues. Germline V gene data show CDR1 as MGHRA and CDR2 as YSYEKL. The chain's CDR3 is CASSQLPPGGVEPQHF. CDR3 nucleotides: TGCGCCAGCAGCCAATTACCTCCCGGGGGAGTAGAGCCCCAGCATTTT.

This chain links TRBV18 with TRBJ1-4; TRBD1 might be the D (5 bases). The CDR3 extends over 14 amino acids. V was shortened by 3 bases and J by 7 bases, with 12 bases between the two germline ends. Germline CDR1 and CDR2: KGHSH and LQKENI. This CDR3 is CASSPGRAGEKLFF. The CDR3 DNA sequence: TGTGCCAGCTCACCGGGCAGGGCCGGTGAAAAACTGTTTTTT. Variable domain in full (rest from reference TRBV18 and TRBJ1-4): NAGVMQNPRHLVRRRGQEARLRCSPMKGHSHVYWYRQLPEEGLKFMVYLQKENIIDESGMPKERFSAEFPKEGPSILRIQQVVRGDSAAYFCASSPGRAGEKLFFGSGTQLSVL.

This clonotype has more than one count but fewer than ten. The CDR3 DNA reads as TGTGCCACCAGAACTAGCGTTGCCTACGAGCAGTACTTC. Translating gives CATRTSVAYEQYF. This sequence joins TRBV24-1 and TRBJ2-7, with TRBD2 matching over 7 bases. The J segment lost 2 bases and the V segment lost 7 bases, leaving 4 bases of the junction unmatched. The CDR3 has 13 amino acids. The germline V gene encodes CDR1 KGHDR and CDR2 SFDVKD.

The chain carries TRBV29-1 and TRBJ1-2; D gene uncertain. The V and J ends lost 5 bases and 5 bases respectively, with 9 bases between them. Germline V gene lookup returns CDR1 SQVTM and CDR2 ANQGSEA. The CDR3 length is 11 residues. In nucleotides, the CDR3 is TGCAGCGTTTCACAGATTTATGGCTACACCTTC. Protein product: CSVSQIYGYTF. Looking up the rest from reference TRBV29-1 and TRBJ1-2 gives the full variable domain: SAVISQKPSRDICQRGTSLTIQCQVDSQVTMMFWYRQQPGQSLTLIATANQGSEATYESGFVIDKFPISRPNLTFSTLTVSNMSPEDSSIYLCSVSQIYGYTFGSGTRLTVV.